This T cell receptor beta chain originates from a study of blood T cell repertoires in COVID-19. Sequenced by immunoSEQ multiplex PCR; TCRdb stores in-frame clones only, minus some. The data contain around 170,000 clones, about 81% of them singletons. Seattle patients were enrolled during active infection and followed longitudinally. Trimming shortened V by 0 bases and J by 6 bases, and 17 bases separated the two germline ends. The CDR3 length is 16 residues. Germline loops: CDR1 LGHNA, CDR2 YSLEER. The receptor was isolated from a woman over 75 with COVID-19, enrolled during active disease. This chain joins TRBV4-3 and TRBJ1-1; D is unresolved. Input material: peripheral blood. The CDR3 reads CASSQEGGLRTSEAFF. CDR3 nucleotide sequence: TGCGCCAGCAGCCAAGAGGGAGGCCTTAGGACCTCTGAAGCTTTCTTT.